This paragraph covers one T cell receptor beta chain sequence. This sample stems from a study of blood T cell repertoires in COVID-19. This table comes from immunoSEQ multiplex PCR, and its TCRdb copy is limited to in-frame clones, with some not included. Found here are some 300,000 clones, approximately 91% of them singletons; the top ten hold about 9.9%. Looked up from germline, CDR1 is LGHDT and CDR2 is YNNKEL (reference sequence). V lost 3 bases to trimming and J lost 15 bases; unmatched junction nucleotides: 4. This CDR3 has 12 amino acids. The sample taken for sequencing was PBMCs or T cells enriched from blood (not recorded which). The V and J genes are TRBV3-1 (or the pseudogene TRBV3-2) and TRBJ2-1, with 11 bases fitting TRBD1. This sequence originates from a woman aged 40 to 50 who had recovered from COVID-19. CDR3 sequence (DNA): TGTGCCAGCAGCCAGGACAGGGGGCGATGGTTCTTC. It translates to CASSQDRGRWFF.